Listed below are T cell receptor beta chains from one sample, sequenced in a study of blood T cell repertoires in COVID-19. Clones were sequenced by immunoSEQ multiplex PCR, and TCRdb holds only the in-frame ones, with some missing. Of about 190,000 clones in the sample, approximately 80% are singletons; the top ten hold around 12%. What was sequenced was peripheral blood. These receptors came from a woman aged 50 to 60 with acute or convalescent COVID-19. Both conserved end residues are part of each CDR3. D genes are given only for firm matches. The size of a clone is reported for some rows only, either as once, few or many, or as a class for expanded clones.

abundance	v_gene	d_gene	j_gene	CDR3nt	CDR3aa
NA	TRBV18	NA	TRBJ2-1	TGTGCCAGCTCACCCAGGGAGGCGACCTACAATGAGCAGTTCTTC	CASSPREATYNEQFF
NA	TRBV5-6	NA	TRBJ2-3	TGTGCCCGCAGCTGGAACGGGGGCGGGGGTGACACAGATACGCAGTATTTT	CARSWNGGGGDTDTQYF
few	TRBV18	NA	TRBJ2-5	TGTGCCAGCTCACCAAGGAGTGAGGGCCAAGAGACCCAGTACTTC	CASSPRSEGQETQYF
NA	TRBV6-5	NA	TRBJ2-1	TGTGCCAGCAGGAGGAGCTCCTACAATGAGCAGTTCTTC	CASRRSSYNEQFF
NA	TRBV29-1	NA	TRBJ2-5	TGCAGCGTTGAAGATCGGGAAGGTCGAGAGACCCAGTACTTC	CSVEDREGRETQYF
NA	TRBV27	TRBD2	TRBJ2-1	TGTGCCAGCAGTTTTCGGTGGACTAGCGGTAACAATGAGCAGTTCTTC	CASSFRWTSGNNEQFF
few	TRBV18	NA	TRBJ2-6	TGTGCCAGCTCACCGGTCGCGGGGGCCAACGTCCTGACTTTC	CASSPVAGANVLTF
NA	TRBV14	NA	TRBJ2-7	TGTGCCAGCAGCCAAGGACTCTACGAGCAGTACTTC	CASSQGLYEQYF
NA	TRBV15	TRBD2	TRBJ2-1	TGTGCCACCTGGGGCGGGAGGGGCAATGAGCAGTTCTTC	CATWGGRGNEQFF
once	TRBV7-2	TRBD2	TRBJ2-2	TGTGCCAGCAGCTTAAACCCAGCGGGGGGCACCGGGGAGCTGTTTTTT	CASSLNPAGGTGELFF
NA	TRBV19	NA	TRBJ1-1	TGTGCCAGTAGTAATAGAGGGGGAGCTGAAGCTTTCTTT	CASSNRGGAEAFF
NA	TRBV6-1	NA	TRBJ1-5	TGTGCCAGCAGTGAAAGTGGAGGTTGGGGCAATCAGCCCCAGCATTTT	CASSESGGWGNQPQHF
NA	TRBV28	TRBD2	TRBJ2-2	TGTGCCAGCAGTTTATCGGTAGCGGGAGCGACGGGGGAGCTGTTTTTT	CASSLSVAGATGELFF
NA	TRBV28	TRBD1	TRBJ1-2	TGTGCCAGCAGCCCCCCGCGGGACAGGGCAATCAACTATGGCTACACCTTC	CASSPPRDRAINYGYTF
NA	TRBV12-2	NA	TRBJ2-1	TGTGCAAGTCGCTTAGTTAGCGGGAGAGCGTCCTACAATGAGCAGTTCTTC	CASRLVSGRASYNEQFF
NA	TRBV20-1	TRBD1	TRBJ2-1	TGCAGTGCTACCCCGGGACAGGGGGCTTTCTTC	CSATPGQGAFF
NA	TRBV9	NA	TRBJ1-2	TGTGCCAGCAGCCACGAGAGCTACTATGGCTACACCTTC	CASSHESYYGYTF
NA	TRBV27	TRBD1	TRBJ1-5	TGTGCCAGCAGGACGACAGGGGTGGGTAGGTTGCATCAGCCCCAGCATTTT	CASRTTGVGRLHQPQHF
once	TRBV5-1	NA	TRBJ1-1	TGCGCCAGCAGACTATCGGGGGTCCCGAACACTGAAGCTTTCTTT	CASRLSGVPNTEAFF
NA	TRBV7-7	TRBD1	TRBJ1-3	TGTGCCAGCAGCACCGGGACAGGGGCTGGAAACACCATATATTTT	CASSTGTGAGNTIYF
NA	TRBV6-5	NA	TRBJ1-2	TGTGCCAGCAGTTACTCGGCTGAAACGAACTATGGCTACACCTTC	CASSYSAETNYGYTF
NA	TRBV6-5	TRBD1	TRBJ2-1	TGTGCCGCTCACGCGAGGACAGGGGGCTACAATGAGCAGTTCTTC	CAAHARTGGYNEQFF
NA	TRBV18	TRBD1	TRBJ1-4	TGTGCCAGCTCACCACGGACAGGGGGTAGTACGGCTAATGAAAAACTGTTTTTT	CASSPRTGGSTANEKLFF
few	TRBV28	TRBD1	TRBJ2-7	TGTGCCAGCAGCCCCGGCGGGACAGGGGTCTACGAGCAGTACTTC	CASSPGGTGVYEQYF
NA	TRBV19	TRBD1	TRBJ2-2	TGTGCCAGTGGGACAGGTCGCGGGGCATCCGGGGAGCTGTTTTTT	CASGTGRGASGELFF
NA	TRBV29-1	NA	TRBJ2-1	TGCAGCGTTGTCCGGGGGAAGGATGAGCAGTTCTTC	CSVVRGKDEQFF
once	TRBV11-3	TRBD1	TRBJ1-1	TGTGCCAGCAGCTTGACAGGGGCCACTGAAGCTTTCTTT	CASSLTGATEAFF
NA	TRBV4-2	NA	TRBJ2-7	TGTGCCAGCAGCCAAGATTCACTAACGGGGATCTACGAGCAGTACTTC	CASSQDSLTGIYEQYF
NA	TRBV7-2	NA	TRBJ2-2	TGTGCCAGCAGCTTAGGACAGATGAACACCGGGGAGCTGTTTTTT	CASSLGQMNTGELFF
NA	TRBV5-1	TRBD1	TRBJ1-6	TGCGCCAGCAGCTTGGGGAGTTTGGGACAGGGGGAATCACCCCTCCACTTT	CASSLGSLGQGESPLHF
NA	TRBV11-2	TRBD1	TRBJ1-2	TGTGCCAGCAGCCTCCACACCGGGACAGGGGGCTTGGGCTACACCTTC	CASSLHTGTGGLGYTF
NA	TRBV20-1	TRBD1	TRBJ1-6	TGCAGTGCTAGTCGACAGGGGCCCTATAATTCACCCCTCCACTTT	CSASRQGPYNSPLHF
NA	TRBV29-1	NA	TRBJ2-3	TGCAGCGTTAAGACAACTAGCACAGATACGCAGTATTTT	CSVKTTSTDTQYF
few	TRBV6-5	TRBD2	TRBJ2-3	TGTGCCAGCAGACTCACTAGCGGGGCTACGCAGTATTTT	CASRLTSGATQYF
NA	TRBV19	TRBD1	TRBJ1-5	TGTGCCAGTACCTCGGACAGGGGATATCAGCCCCAGCATTTT	CASTSDRGYQPQHF
NA	TRBV5-1	TRBD1	TRBJ1-3	TGCGCCAGCAGCTTGGCCCCCCACAGGGGGCTCGGAAACACCATATATTTT	CASSLAPHRGLGNTIYF
NA	TRBV30	NA	TRBJ2-3	TGTGCCTGGAGCTTGTCAGGGGCCAGCACAGATACGCAGTATTTT	CAWSLSGASTDTQYF
NA	TRBV6-1	TRBD1	TRBJ1-2	TGTGCCAGCAGTGACATTTCCGGGACAGGGGAACGGGGCTACACCTTC	CASSDISGTGERGYTF
NA	TRBV5-1	TRBD1	TRBJ2-7	TGCGCCAGCAGCTCCCGGGGACAGGGAGGTAACGAGCAGTACTTC	CASSSRGQGGNEQYF
NA	TRBV28	NA	TRBJ2-1	TGTGCCACCTCACTGATCTGGAATGAGCAGTTCTTC	CATSLIWNEQFF
NA	TRBV28	NA	TRBJ1-5	TGTGCCATCCTGACAGGCGTGGGGCTCGGGCAGCCCCAGCATTTT	CAILTGVGLGQPQHF
NA	TRBV7-9	TRBD2	TRBJ2-7	TGTGCCAGCAGCCTCCCGACTAGCGGGAACGAGCAGTACTTC	CASSLPTSGNEQYF
few	TRBV6-5	NA	TRBJ2-1	TGTGCCAGCCTTCCACTTTTTCGAGCTTACAATGAGCAGTTCTTC	CASLPLFRAYNEQFF
NA	TRBV19	TRBD2	TRBJ2-5	TGTGCCAGTAGTATAGCTGGGACTAGCGGGAGAGAGACCCAGTACTTC	CASSIAGTSGRETQYF
NA	TRBV18	TRBD2	TRBJ2-2	TGTGCCAGCTCGCCCAGTCTAGCGGGAGCCACCGGGGAGCTGTTTTTT	CASSPSLAGATGELFF